This TCR beta chain derives from a study of T cell changes during pregnancy in multiple sclerosis. Generated by immunoSEQ multiplex PCR, the TCRdb table keeps only in-frame clones and is missing some. The data show around 31,000 clones, with 85% to 90% seen just once and 0.6% to 0.8% held by the top ten. The receptor was derived from a female donor in good health, enrolled as a control in a pregnancy study. Sample: CD4+ T cells from peripheral blood mononuclear cells, taken in the first trimester of pregnancy.

This CDR3 reads CASSLGGQYNSPLHF. The CDR3 region has the DNA TGTGCCAGCAGCTTGGGAGGGCAGTATAATTCACCCCTCCACTTT. This rearrangement joins TRBV5-4 to TRBJ1-6; D is ambiguous. The CDR3 consists of 15 residues. Germline V CDR1 and CDR2: SGHNT, YYREEE (reference sequence). The germline V and J ends were trimmed by 0 bases and 4 bases, with 8 bases remaining between them.